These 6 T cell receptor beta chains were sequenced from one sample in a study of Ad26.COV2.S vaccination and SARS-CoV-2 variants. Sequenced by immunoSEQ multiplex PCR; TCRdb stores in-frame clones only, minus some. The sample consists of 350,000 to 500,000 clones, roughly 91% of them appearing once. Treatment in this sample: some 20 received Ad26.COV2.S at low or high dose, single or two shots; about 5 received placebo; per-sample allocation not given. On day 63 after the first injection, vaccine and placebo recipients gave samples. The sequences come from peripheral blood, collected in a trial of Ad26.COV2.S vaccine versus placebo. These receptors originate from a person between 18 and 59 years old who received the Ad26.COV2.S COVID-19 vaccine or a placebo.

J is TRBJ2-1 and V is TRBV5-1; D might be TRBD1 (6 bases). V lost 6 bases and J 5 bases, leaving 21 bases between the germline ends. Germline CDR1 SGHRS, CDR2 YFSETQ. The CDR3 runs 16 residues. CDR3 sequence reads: CASTPQLGTLNNEQFF. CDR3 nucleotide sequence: TGCGCCAGCACCCCTCAGCTGGGGACATTAAACAATGAGCAGTTCTTC.

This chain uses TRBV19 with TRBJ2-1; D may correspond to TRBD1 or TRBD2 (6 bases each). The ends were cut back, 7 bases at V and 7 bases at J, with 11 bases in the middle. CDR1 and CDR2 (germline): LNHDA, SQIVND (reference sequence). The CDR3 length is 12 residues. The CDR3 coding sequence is TGTGCCAGTATTTCGGGGGCGAATGAGCAGTTCTTC. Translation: CASISGANEQFF. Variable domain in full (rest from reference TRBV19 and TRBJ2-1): DGGITQSPKYLFRKEGQNVTLSCEQNLNHDAMYWYRQDPGQGLRLIYYSQIVNDFQKGDIAEGYSVSREKKESFPLTVTSAQKNPTAFYLCASISGANEQFFGPGTRLTVL.

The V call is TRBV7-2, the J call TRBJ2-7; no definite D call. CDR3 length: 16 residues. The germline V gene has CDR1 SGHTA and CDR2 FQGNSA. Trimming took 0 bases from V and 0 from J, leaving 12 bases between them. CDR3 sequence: CASSLAPSGHSYEQYF. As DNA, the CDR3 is TGTGCCAGCAGCTTAGCTCCTTCCGGGCACTCCTACGAGCAGTACTTC.

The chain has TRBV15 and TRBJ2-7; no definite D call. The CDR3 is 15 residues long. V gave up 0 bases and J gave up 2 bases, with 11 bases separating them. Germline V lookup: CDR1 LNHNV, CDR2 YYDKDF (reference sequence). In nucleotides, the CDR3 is TGTGCCACCAGCAGAGATAGCTCCAATGCCTACGAGCAGTACTTC. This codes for CATSRDSSNAYEQYF.

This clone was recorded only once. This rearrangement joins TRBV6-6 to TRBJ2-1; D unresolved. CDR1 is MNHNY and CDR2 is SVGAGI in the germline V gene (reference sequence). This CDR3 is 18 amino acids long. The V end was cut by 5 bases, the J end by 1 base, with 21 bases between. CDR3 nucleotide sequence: TGTGCCAGCAGTCCCGAGATCCGAAAGCCAAAGTCCTACAATGAGCAGTTCTTC. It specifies CASSPEIRKPKSYNEQFF.

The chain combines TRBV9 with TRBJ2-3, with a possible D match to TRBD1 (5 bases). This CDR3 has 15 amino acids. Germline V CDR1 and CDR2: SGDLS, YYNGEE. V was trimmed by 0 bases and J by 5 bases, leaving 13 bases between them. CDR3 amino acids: CASSVVSGALDTQYF. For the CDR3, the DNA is TGTGCCAGCAGCGTAGTCAGTGGGGCGCTAGATACGCAGTATTTT.